Below, 23 T cell receptor beta chains from the same sample are listed, as sequenced in a study of blood T cell repertoires in COVID-19. TCRdb's copy holds only in-frame clones and misses some; the assay was immunoSEQ multiplex PCR. The sample holds approximately 59,000 clones, roughly 90% seen once. Sequenced: peripheral blood. These TCRs come from a human donor in a cohort sampled during active COVID-19.

The chain combines TRBV5-6 with TRBJ1-2; the match to TRBD1 covers 8 bases. V lost 10 bases to trimming and J lost 6 bases; unmatched junction nucleotides: 17. The germline V gene has CDR1 SGHDT and CDR2 YYEEEE. CDR3 size: 15 residues. The CDR3 sequence is CAPTIGCRGRNGYTF. CDR3 bases: TGTGCCCCGACCATTGGTTGCAGGGGGCGAAATGGCTACACCTTC.

The CDR3 is CASSYKVGGTLNTEAFF. For the CDR3, the DNA is TGTGCCAGCAGTTACAAGGTCGGAGGGACTCTGAACACTGAAGCTTTCTTT. V and J are TRBV6-2 or TRBV6-3 and TRBJ1-1; TRBD1 is a possible D gene (5 bases). This CDR3 region has 17 residues. Germline CDR1 and CDR2: MNHEY and SVGEGT. V was shortened by 2 bases and J by 0 bases, with 16 bases between the two germline ends.

This clone appeared a single time. The chain links TRBV6-4 to TRBJ1-2; TRBD1 matches 9 bases. The CDR3 has 17 residues. Trimming cost V 6 bases and J 4 bases; bases outside gene matches: 15. CDR1 is MRHNA and CDR2 is SNTAGT in the germline V gene. In nucleotides, the CDR3 is TGTGCCAGCAGACTCCGGGACAGGGAAAACCGCGCCTATGGCTACACCTTC. It encodes CASRLRDRENRAYGYTF.

This clone appeared many times. The V call is TRBV9, the J call TRBJ1-3; TRBD1 matches 7 bases. The CDR3 covers 14 residues. J gave up 3 bases and V 4 bases, and 4 bases lay outside the gene matches. Germline V gene lookup returns CDR1 SGDLS and CDR2 YYNGEE. CDR3 in DNA: TGTGCCAGCAGCCCTACAGGGGTTGGAAACACCATATATTTT. Its protein product is CASSPTGVGNTIYF.

The chain joins TRBV5-1 to TRBJ1-5; a weak D match, TRBD1 (5 bases). From germline, CDR1 is SGHRS and CDR2 YFSETQ. V was pared by 3 bases and J by 3 bases, with 13 bases between. The CDR3 has 15 residues. The CDR3 region has the DNA TGCGCCAGCAGCTGGGGGGACGGGAACAATCAGCCCCAGCATTTT. Translating it yields CASSWGDGNNQPQHF.

V is TRBV11-3 and J is TRBJ2-1; D perhaps matches TRBD2 (6 bases). V shed 1 base and J shed 5 bases, with 12 bases lying between them. The CDR3 runs to 15 residues. The germline V gene encodes CDR1 SGHNT and CDR2 YENEEA. CDR3 DNA: TGTGCCAGCAGCTTAGGGACTACCGGGGACAATGAGCAGTTCTTC. Translating gives CASSLGTTGDNEQFF.

The chain combines TRBV5-1 with TRBJ2-5, with D unclear. Per germline, CDR1 SGHRS and CDR2 YFSETQ. With 4 bases removed from V and 1 base from J, the gap between germline ends came to 5 bases. The CDR3 runs to 12 residues. The CDR3 loop reads CASSGPQETQYF. CDR3 coding DNA: TGCGCCAGCAGCGGCCCCCAAGAGACCCAGTACTTC. The full variable domain, completed using reference TRBV5-1 and TRBJ2-5, is KAGVTQTPRYLIKTRGQQVTLSCSPISGHRSVSWYQQTPGQGLQFLFEYFSETQRNKGNFPGRFSGRQFSNSRSEMNVSTLELGDSALYLCASSGPQETQYFGPGTRLLVL.

Notes on this clone: At one boundary the junction diverges from the germline segment, which might be a read error. The chain uses TRBV6-6 and TRBJ1-5; D might be TRBD1 (6 bases). Germline V gene lookup returns CDR1 MNHNY and CDR2 SVGAGI (reference sequence). The CDR3 extends over 15 amino acids. The CDR3 bases are TGTGCCAGCAGTTCCAGGACAGACCCTAATCAGCGCCAGCATTTT. Its protein product is CASSSRTDPNQRQHF.

This chain joins TRBV7-9 and TRBJ1-1; the match to TRBD1 covers 7 bases. This CDR3 is 15 amino acids long. Per germline, CDR1 SEHNR and CDR2 FQNEAQ (reference sequence). Unmatched junction bases numbered 4, after V lost 2 bases and J lost 1 base. CDR3 sequence reads: CASSLPRTGNTEAFF. CDR3 sequence (DNA): TGTGCCAGCAGCTTACCCAGGACAGGGAACACTGAAGCTTTCTTT.

The chain joins TRBV28 to TRBJ2-1; 13 bases line up with TRBD2. Per germline, CDR1 MDHEN and CDR2 SYDVKM. V was pared by 5 bases and J by 6 bases, with 4 bases of the junction left unmatched. The CDR3 contains 15 residues. Written as DNA, the CDR3 is TGTGCCAGCAGTAGGACTAGCGGGGGATTCAATGAGCAGTTCTTC. Its translation: CASSRTSGGFNEQFF.

The chain is built from TRBV11-2 and TRBJ2-5; the D is unclear. CDR1 and CDR2 (germline): SGHAT, FQNNGV. With 2 bases removed from V and 1 base from J, the gap between germline ends came to 11 bases. The length of the CDR3 is 15 residues. CDR3 protein: CASSLSRTTQETQYF. The CDR3 DNA reads as TGTGCCAGCAGCTTATCTCGAACAACCCAAGAGACCCAGTACTTC.

This clone was recorded only once. The chain joins TRBV4-2 to TRBJ2-5; the D gene is possibly TRBD1 (5 bases). The V gene lost 4 bases and the J gene lost 5 bases, with 23 bases spanning the gap. The germline gives CDR1 LGHNA, CDR2 YNFKEQ. This CDR3 region has 17 residues. The CDR3 DNA is TGTGCCAGCAGCCCGAGCCTTGACAGTGGGTCGTGGGAGACCCAGTACTTC. Translated: CASSPSLDSGSWETQYF.

The chain employs TRBV5-1 and TRBJ2-5; a weak D match, TRBD2 (5 bases). Trimming stripped 0 bases from V and 1 base from J, with 10 bases between. Germline loops: CDR1 SGHRS, CDR2 YFSETQ. There are 15 residues in the CDR3. The CDR3 sequence is CASSLVAGAQETQYF. The CDR3 DNA follows: TGCGCCAGCAGCTTGGTCGCGGGCGCCCAAGAGACCCAGTACTTC.

The J gene is TRBJ1-2, the V gene TRBV3-1 (or the pseudogene TRBV3-2); D is ambiguous. With 3 bases removed from V and 4 bases from J, the gap between germline ends came to 15 bases. The CDR3 loop spans 15 amino acids. Germline V gene lookup returns CDR1 LGHDT and CDR2 YNNKEL (reference sequence). This CDR3 reads CASSHAGSLRYGYTF. The CDR3 DNA is TGTGCCAGCAGCCACGCTGGGAGCCTACGCTATGGCTACACCTTC.

The chain combines TRBV3-1 (or the pseudogene TRBV3-2) with TRBJ1-2, with 9 positions matching TRBD1. Germline loops: CDR1 LGHDT, CDR2 YNNKEL (reference sequence). This CDR3 is 17 amino acids long. J gave up 0 bases and V 1 base, and 6 bases lay outside the gene matches. The CDR3 spells CASSQADRGFTNYGYTF. CDR3 DNA sequence: TGTGCCAGCAGCCAAGCGGACAGGGGTTTTACTAACTATGGCTACACCTTC.

The chain combines TRBV10-3 with TRBJ2-3, with 11 bases lining up with TRBD2. Losses at the gene ends were 9 bases for V and 5 bases for J; bases not matched to a gene: 4. The length of the CDR3 is 13 residues. The V gene's germline CDR1 is ENHRY and CDR2 SYGVKD. CDR3 residues: CAIRLAGGDTQYF. CDR3 DNA sequence: TGTGCCATACGGCTAGCGGGGGGAGATACGCAGTATTTT.

V usage is TRBV10-3 and J usage is TRBJ1-1, with D perhaps TRBD1 (5 bases). CDR1 and CDR2 (germline): ENHRY, SYGVKD. The CDR3 extends over 16 amino acids. V lost 0 bases and J lost 8, with 19 bases in between. The CDR3 protein is CAISESTAGPKPEAFF. Written as DNA, the CDR3 is TGTGCCATCAGTGAGTCGACGGCAGGGCCAAAACCGGAAGCTTTCTTT.

The chain recombines TRBV6-2 or TRBV6-3 with TRBJ2-5; the match to TRBD1 covers 7 bases. The CDR3 spans 16 residues. V trimming: 1 base; J trimming: 0 bases; junction bases outside the gene matches: 5. Per germline, CDR1 MNHEY and CDR2 SVGEGT. CDR3 sequence: CASSYLGQNYQETQYF. Written as DNA, the CDR3 is TGTGCCAGCAGTTACTTGGGACAGAATTACCAAGAGACCCAGTACTTC.

The chain has TRBV5-1 and TRBJ2-7; D ambiguous. The CDR3 is 14 amino acids. V was pared by 4 bases and J by 0 bases, with 11 bases between. Germline lookup yields CDR1 SGHRS and CDR2 YFSETQ. The CDR3 nucleotides read TGCGCCAGCAGCCTTGGGCAGACCTCCTACGAGCAGTACTTC. Translating it yields CASSLGQTSYEQYF.

The chain combines TRBV5-1 with TRBJ2-2; weak D call: TRBD1 (6 bases). Germline CDR1 reads SGHRS; CDR2 reads YFSETQ. V was shortened by 4 bases and J by 7 bases, with 20 bases between the two germline ends. There are 16 residues in the CDR3. The DNA of the CDR3 is TGCGCCAGCAGCCCCCAACGGGGCAGGGGAAACGGGGAGCTGTTTTTT. It is translated as CASSPQRGRGNGELFF.

This sequence joins TRBV6-2 or TRBV6-3 and TRBJ2-7, with 8 bases lining up with TRBD2. This CDR3 region has 13 residues. Losses at the gene ends were 7 bases for V and 3 bases for J; bases not matched to a gene: 5. Germline CDR1 reads MNHEY; CDR2 reads SVGEGT. The CDR3 here is CASNPGRGYEQYF. In DNA form, the CDR3 reads TGTGCCAGCAACCCCGGGAGGGGCTACGAGCAGTACTTC.

In the case of this clone: The sample contains more than one DNA sequence encoding this CDR3. The chain recombines TRBV18 with TRBJ2-3; D not certain. Trimming shortened V by 3 bases and J by 5 bases, and 3 bases separated the two germline ends. The CDR3 is 11 amino acids. Germline assignment: CDR1 KGHSH and CDR2 LQKENI. DNA for the CDR3: TGTGCCAGCTCACCCCAAGATACGCAGTATTTT. Amino acid sequence: CASSPQDTQYF. The full variable domain, its missing parts supplied by reference TRBV18 and TRBJ2-3, is NAGVMQNPRHLVRRRGQEARLRCSPMKGHSHVYWYRQLPEEGLKFMVYLQKENIIDESGMPKERFSAEFPKEGPSILRIQQVVRGDSAAYFCASSPQDTQYFGPGTRLTVL.

V is TRBV4-1 and J is TRBJ2-4, with a weak D call TRBD1 (6 bases). This CDR3 has 17 residues. Germline V gene sequence: CDR1 MGHRA, CDR2 YSYEKL. V shed 1 base and J shed 3 bases, with 16 bases lying between them. The CDR3 spells CASSQAPGTLVKNIQYF. The CDR3 coding sequence is TGCGCCAGCAGCCAAGCCCCCGGGACACTGGTCAAAAACATTCAGTACTTC.